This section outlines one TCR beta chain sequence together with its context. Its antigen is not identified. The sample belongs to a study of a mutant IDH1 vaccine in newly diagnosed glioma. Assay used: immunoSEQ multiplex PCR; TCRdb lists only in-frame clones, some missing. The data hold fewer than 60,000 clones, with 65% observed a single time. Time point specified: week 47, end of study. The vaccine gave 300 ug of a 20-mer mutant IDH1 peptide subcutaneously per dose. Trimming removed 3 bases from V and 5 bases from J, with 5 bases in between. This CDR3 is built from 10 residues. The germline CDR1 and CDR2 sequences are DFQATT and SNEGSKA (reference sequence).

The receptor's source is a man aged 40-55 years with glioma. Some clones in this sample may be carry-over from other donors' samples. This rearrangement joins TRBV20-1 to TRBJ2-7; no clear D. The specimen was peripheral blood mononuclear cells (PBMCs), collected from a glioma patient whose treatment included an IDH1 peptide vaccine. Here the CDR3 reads CSASSNEQYF. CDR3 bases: TGCAGTGCTAGTTCCAACGAGCAGTACTTC.